These 18 T cell receptor beta chains came from one sample sequenced in a study of a mutant IDH1 vaccine in newly diagnosed glioma. Specified time point: baseline, week 1 (first vaccination visit). Treatment specified: pre-vaccination baseline after standard-of-care therapy. Clones were sequenced by immunoSEQ multiplex PCR, and TCRdb holds only the in-frame ones, with some missing. Among approximately 54,000 clones listed, 65% to 85% were seen once. Sequenced here: PBMCs, sampled from a glioma patient treated with radiotherapy, temozolomide or both. The origin of the receptors is a man aged 18 to 35 with glioma.

This chain uses TRBV30 with TRBJ2-2; 10 bases map to TRBD1. CDR3 length equals 13 residues. The V segment lost 7 bases and the J segment 7 bases; nucleotides outside the gene matches: 6. Germline-derived CDR1 and CDR2 are GTSNPN and SVGIG (reference sequence). This CDR3 is CAFRDRGFGELFF. The CDR3 DNA sequence: TGTGCCTTCCGGGACAGGGGATTCGGGGAGCTGTTTTTT.

The chain has TRBV5-4 and TRBJ2-7; the D is unclear. V was shortened by 2 bases and J by 3 bases, with 12 bases between the two germline ends. The CDR3 sequence is 14 residues long. The germline V gene has CDR1 SGHNT and CDR2 YYREEE (reference sequence). CDR3 residues: CASSLSADFYEQYF. The DNA of the CDR3 is TGTGCCAGCAGCTTATCGGCAGACTTCTACGAGCAGTACTTC.

This clone showed up just once. V usage is TRBV6-6 and J usage is TRBJ1-6; D ambiguous. Trimming removed 9 bases at V and 0 bases at J, with 6 bases between. Germline V gene lookup returns CDR1 MNHNY and CDR2 SVGAGI (reference sequence). The CDR3 spans 13 residues. The CDR3 sequence is CASSSSYNSPLHF. In nucleotides, the CDR3 is TGTGCCAGTTCTAGCTCCTATAATTCACCCCTCCACTTT.

The chain has TRBV9 and TRBJ1-2; D ambiguous. The CDR3 has 14 residues. Germline loops: CDR1 SGDLS, CDR2 YYNGEE. The ends were cut back, 4 bases at V and 4 bases at J, with 14 bases in the middle. The CDR3 region is CASSSRGETYGYTF. The CDR3 DNA follows: TGTGCCAGCAGCTCCCGTGGGGAAACCTATGGCTACACCTTC.

The chain employs TRBV9 and TRBJ1-4; no clear D gene. This CDR3 region has 16 residues. V lost 5 bases to trimming and J lost 5 bases, with 19 bases between them. The germline V gene has CDR1 SGDLS and CDR2 YYNGEE. The CDR3: CASRIANGKRNEKLFF. CDR3 in DNA: TGTGCCAGCAGGATTGCCAATGGGAAAAGGAATGAAAAACTGTTTTTT.

This clone was found a few times. The CDR3 loop is CASSLAPLALEAFF. The CDR3 nucleotides read TGTGCCAGCAGCTTAGCGCCGTTGGCCCTTGAAGCTTTCTTT. The V and J genes are TRBV7-2 and TRBJ1-1; no clear D gene. Trimming pared 0 bases from V and 7 bases from J, leaving 12 bases between. Germline-derived CDR1 and CDR2 are SGHTA and FQGNSA. The CDR3 totals 14 residues.

V gene TRBV19 combines with J gene TRBJ1-2; D not resolved. From germline, CDR1 is LNHDA and CDR2 SQIVND (reference sequence). The CDR3 length is 15 residues. Trimming took 4 bases from V and 6 from J, leaving 18 bases between them. The CDR3: CASSTLRPITNGYTF. The CDR3 DNA reads TGTGCCAGTAGTACCTTAAGACCCATTACAAATGGCTACACCTTC.

This sequence joins TRBV5-1 and TRBJ1-1, with D unclear. The length of the CDR3 is 13 residues. The ends were cut back, 4 bases at V and 2 bases at J, with 9 bases in the middle. Germline V gene lookup returns CDR1 SGHRS and CDR2 YFSETQ. The CDR3, as DNA: TGCGCCAGCAGCCTGCGGGGAAACACTGAAGCTTTCTTT. Protein product: CASSLRGNTEAFF.

The genes are TRBV5-1 and TRBJ2-1; 10 nucleotides match TRBD2. The trim removed 4 bases at V and 4 bases at J, leaving 14 bases unmatched. The CDR3 runs 18 residues. The germline V gene has CDR1 SGHRS and CDR2 YFSETQ. DNA for the CDR3: TGCGCCAGCAGCCCCCTCAAGAGTTCTAGCGGGGGTTACAATGAGCAGTTCTTC. Its translation: CASSPLKSSSGGYNEQFF.

The rearrangement uses TRBV5-1 and TRBJ1-1; D is undetermined. V was pared by 6 bases and J by 1 base, with 4 bases between. This CDR3 spans 11 amino acids. The germline CDR1 and CDR2 sequences are SGHRS and YFSETQ. CDR3 sequence (DNA): TGCGCCAGCACCCCGAACACTGAAGCTTTCTTT. This gives the protein CASTPNTEAFF.

This chain links TRBV5-1 with TRBJ2-7, with D uncertain. Germline V lookup: CDR1 SGHRS, CDR2 YFSETQ. The germline V and J ends were trimmed by 4 bases and 4 bases, with 21 bases remaining between them. The CDR3 is made up of 16 amino acids. The CDR3 coding sequence is TGCGCCAGCAGCACGCTTGGTAGCTCAATAAAGTACGAGCAGTACTTC. This encodes CASSTLGSSIKYEQYF.

The chain links TRBV7-9 to TRBJ2-1; 11 bases align to TRBD2. This CDR3 region has 16 residues. The germline V gene encodes CDR1 SEHNR and CDR2 FQNEAQ (reference sequence). Losses at the gene ends were 5 bases for V and 9 bases for J; bases not matched to a gene: 12. CDR3 region: CASSALAGDVGSEQFF. CDR3 coding DNA: TGTGCCAGCAGCGCACTAGCGGGAGATGTGGGGAGTGAGCAGTTCTTC.

This chain connects TRBV5-4 to TRBJ2-1, with D perhaps given as TRBD1 or TRBD2 (6 bases each). Germline V gene lookup returns CDR1 SGHNT and CDR2 YYREEE (reference sequence). This CDR3 region has 15 residues. Trimming took 4 bases from V and 10 from J, leaving 21 bases between them. CDR3 sequence: CASSALTGPRGEQFF. CDR3 nucleotides: TGTGCCAGCAGCGCACTGACAGGTCCTCGGGGGGAGCAGTTCTTC.

The chain carries TRBV2 and TRBJ2-1, with 7 bases that match TRBD1. The CDR3 totals 15 residues. V shed 3 bases, J shed 2 bases, and the junction held 4 bases outside the gene matches. CDR1 is SNHLY, CDR2 FYNNEI, per germline. The chain's CDR3 is CASSEYRGTYNEQFF. The CDR3 nucleotides read TGTGCCAGCAGTGAGTACAGGGGTACCTACAATGAGCAGTTCTTC.

V usage is TRBV2 and J usage is TRBJ1-1, with 7 bases aligning to TRBD1. CDR3 length equals 16 residues. The germline V gene encodes CDR1 SNHLY and CDR2 FYNNEI. The junction had 6 bases not matched to a gene; V was cut back by 2 bases and J by 0 bases. As DNA, the CDR3 is TGTGCCAGCAGTGAAAGTGACAGGGACTTGAACACTGAAGCTTTCTTT. This encodes CASSESDRDLNTEAFF.

The chain has TRBV30 and TRBJ2-3, with TRBD1 matching over 8 bases. Looked up from germline, CDR1 is GTSNPN and CDR2 is SVGIG (reference sequence). The CDR3 covers 15 residues. Losses at the gene ends were 2 bases for V and 1 base for J; bases not matched to a gene: 5. This chain's CDR3 is CAWSPGTGGTDTQYF. The DNA of the CDR3 is TGTGCCTGGAGTCCTGGGACAGGCGGCACAGATACGCAGTATTTT.

This clone was observed a single time. This chain connects TRBV4-1 to TRBJ1-3; TRBD1 agrees at 7 bases. This CDR3 has 18 amino acids. Germline CDR1 MGHRA, CDR2 YSYEKL. V shed 1 base and J 4 bases; nucleotides not matched to a gene: 13. CDR3 in amino acids: CASSQGFGAGGTGNTIYF. For the CDR3, the DNA is TGCGCCAGCAGCCAAGGTTTCGGAGCAGGGGGGACGGGAAACACCATATATTTT.

The chain carries TRBV30 and TRBJ1-5; D uncertain. With 0 bases removed from V and 5 bases from J, the gap between germline ends came to 14 bases. The CDR3 spans 15 residues. CDR1 and CDR2 (germline): GTSNPN, SVGIG (reference sequence). This CDR3 reads CAWSVGQLTDQPQHF. CDR3 nucleotides: TGTGCCTGGAGTGTCGGGCAGCTTACCGATCAGCCCCAGCATTTT.